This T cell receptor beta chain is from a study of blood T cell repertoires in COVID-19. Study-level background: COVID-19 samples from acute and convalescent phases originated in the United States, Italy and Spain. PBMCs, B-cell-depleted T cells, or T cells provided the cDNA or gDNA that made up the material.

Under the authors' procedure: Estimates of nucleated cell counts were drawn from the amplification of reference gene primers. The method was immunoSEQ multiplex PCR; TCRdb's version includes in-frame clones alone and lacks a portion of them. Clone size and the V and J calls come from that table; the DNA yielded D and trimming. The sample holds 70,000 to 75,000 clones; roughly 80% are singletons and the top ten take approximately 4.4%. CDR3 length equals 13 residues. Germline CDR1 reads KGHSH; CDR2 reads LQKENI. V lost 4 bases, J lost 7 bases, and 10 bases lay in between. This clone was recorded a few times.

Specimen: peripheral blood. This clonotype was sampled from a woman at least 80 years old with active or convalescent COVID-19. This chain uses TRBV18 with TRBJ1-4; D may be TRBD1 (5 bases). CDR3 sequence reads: CASSQGISEKLFF. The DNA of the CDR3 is TGTGCCAGCTCACAGGGGATTAGTGAAAAACTGTTTTTT. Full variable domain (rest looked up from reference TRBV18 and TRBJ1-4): NAGVMQNPRHLVRRRGQEARLRCSPMKGHSHVYWYRQLPEEGLKFMVYLQKENIIDESGMPKERFSAEFPKEGPSILRIQQVVRGDSAAYFCASSQGISEKLFFGSGTQLSVL.